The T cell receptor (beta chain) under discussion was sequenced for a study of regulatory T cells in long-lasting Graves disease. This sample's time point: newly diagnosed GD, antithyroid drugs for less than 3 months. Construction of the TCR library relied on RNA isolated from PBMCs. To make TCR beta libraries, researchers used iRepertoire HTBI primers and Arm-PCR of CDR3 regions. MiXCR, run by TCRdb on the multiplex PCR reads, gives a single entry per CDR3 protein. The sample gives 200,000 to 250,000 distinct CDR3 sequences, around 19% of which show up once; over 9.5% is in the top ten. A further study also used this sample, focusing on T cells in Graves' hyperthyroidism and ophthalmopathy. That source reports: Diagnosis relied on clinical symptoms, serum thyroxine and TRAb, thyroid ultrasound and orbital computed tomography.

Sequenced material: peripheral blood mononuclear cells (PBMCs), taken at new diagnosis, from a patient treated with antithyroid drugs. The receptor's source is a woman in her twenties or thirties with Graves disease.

CDR3 bases: TGTGCCAGCAGCTTATGGGGTAACGAGCAGTACTTC. As protein: CASSLWGNEQYF. The chain uses TRBV11-2 and TRBJ2-3, with D uncertain. The DNA end favors TRBJ2-7, so the J call may be wrong. CDR1 is SGHAT, CDR2 FQNNGV, per germline. The CDR3 sequence is 12 residues long.